These 17 T cell receptor beta chains were all obtained from the same sample, sequenced in a study of tumor-infiltrating lymphocytes in oesophageal squamous cell carcinoma. In TCRdb, the PCR reads were re-called with MiXCR into one record per CDR3 protein. The sample carries roughly 23,000 distinct CDR3 sequences, around 37% recorded once. Material: esophageal tumor tissue. The receptors here all came from a female donor with esophageal squamous cell carcinoma.

CDR3 sequence (DNA): TGTACCAGCTATAGCAGGGCAGAGACCCAGTACTTC. Its protein is CTSYSRAETQYF. V gene TRBV10-3 combines with J gene TRBJ2-1, with D maybe TRBD1 (5 bases). TRBJ2-5 explains the end of the DNA better; the J call may be wrong. The germline gives CDR1 ENHRY, CDR2 SYGVKD. This CDR3 contains 12 residues.

At least ten counts were recorded for this clonotype. This chain links TRBV6-2 or TRBV6-3 with TRBJ2-7; 12 bases agree with TRBD1. The CDR3 length is 17 residues. With V trimmed by 5 bases and J by 7 bases, 15 bases remained unmatched. In germline, CDR1 is MNHEY, CDR2 SVGEGT. In DNA form, the CDR3 reads TGTGCCAGCAGTCACCCACCGGGGGGACAGGGGGCTCTTGAGCAGTACTTC. It translates to CASSHPPGGQGALEQYF.

This clonotype was recorded at least ten times. This chain uses TRBV10-3 with TRBJ1-3; perhaps TRBD1 as D (6 bases). V lost 10 bases, J lost 2 bases, and 15 bases lay in between. CDR3 length equals 14 residues. Germline assignment: CDR1 ENHRY and CDR2 SYGVKD. The CDR3 protein is CASKQGLAGNTIYF. For the CDR3, the DNA is TGTGCCAGTAAACAGGGCCTAGCTGGAAACACCATATATTTT.

The chain links TRBV4-3 to TRBJ2-3, with D maybe TRBD1 (6 bases). Deletions cut 4 bases from V and 4 bases from J, with 15 bases between. Looked up from germline, CDR1 is LGHNA and CDR2 is YSLEER. This CDR3 is 15 amino acids long. The CDR3: CASSLGAGAPDTQYF. CDR3 nucleotide sequence: TGCGCCAGCAGCCTAGGGGCAGGGGCCCCAGATACGCAGTATTTT.

Note on this clonotype: The conserved phenylalanine or tryptophan normally closing the CDR3 is absent here, so this likely arose from a read error. No DNA is shown, since the ends of the CDR3 on it are uncertain; the CDR3 is the one TCRdb lists. The chain is built from TRBV7-8 and TRBJ2-5; TRBD2, the D gene given by the table, was not confirmed from the DNA. Germline V gives CDR1 SGHVS, CDR2 FQNEAQ. The CDR3 has 17 amino acids, counting both end residues. The CDR3 sequence is CASSPRQGPSYEQYFGN.

This chain connects TRBV7-9 to TRBJ2-2; 13 bases align to TRBD2. In germline, CDR1 is SEHNR, CDR2 FQNEAQ (reference sequence). V shed 7 bases, J shed 5 bases, and the junction held 10 bases outside the gene matches. CDR3 length equals 17 residues. The CDR3 is CASIGLAGATGTGELFF. DNA for the CDR3: TGTGCCAGCATCGGACTAGCGGGAGCCACGGGGACCGGGGAGCTGTTTTTT. The whole variable domain, remainder taken from reference TRBV7-9 and TRBJ2-2, is DTGVSQNPRHKITKRGQNVTFRCDPISEHNRLYWYRQTLGQGPEFLTYFQNEAQLEKSRLLSDRFSAERPKGSFSTLEIQRTEQGDSAMYLCASIGLAGATGTGELFFGEGSRLTVL.

This clonotype showed up many times. The chain carries TRBV28 and TRBJ2-7; maybe TRBD1 (6 bases). The CDR3 runs 13 residues. Germline V gives CDR1 MDHEN, CDR2 SYDVKM. V lost 2 bases and J 4 bases, leaving 9 bases between the germline ends. The CDR3 loop reads CASSLTGIYEQYF. CDR3 in DNA: TGTGCCAGCAGTTTAACAGGGATTTACGAGCAGTACTTC.

In the case of this clonotype: It is unclear where the CDR3 begins or ends on the DNA, so no DNA is shown, and the CDR3 is as TCRdb lists it. This chain joins TRBV10-1 and TRBJ2-6; TRBD1 is taken as the D call from the table, unchecked against the DNA. The CDR3 sequence runs 16 residues, both termini included. The V gene's germline CDR1 is WNHNN and CDR2 SYGVQD (reference sequence). This CDR3 reads CAGTLDRGTGWLHLRF.

This sequence joins TRBV11-2 and TRBJ1-1, with D perhaps matching TRBD1 (6 bases). This CDR3 spans 16 amino acids. The germline gives CDR1 SGHAT, CDR2 FQNNGV. The V end lost 6 bases, the J end lost 5 bases, and 22 bases lay between the germline ends. CDR3 nucleotide sequence: TGTGCCAGCAGGGGGAGGGGGTCCAGGGTAGATACTGAAGCTTTCTTT. This codes for CASRGRGSRVDTEAFF.

This chain connects TRBV28 to TRBJ2-1; 8 positions match TRBD1. V trimming: 4 bases; J trimming: 5 bases; junction bases outside the gene matches: 10. The CDR3 runs to 16 residues. The germline gives CDR1 MDHEN, CDR2 SYDVKM. Here the CDR3 DNA reads TGTGCCAGCAGTTCCTCGGACAGGGTCGTCCACAATGAGCAGTTCTTC. Translating it yields CASSSSDRVVHNEQFF.

This clonotype was counted many times. The chain recombines TRBV11-2 with TRBJ1-1, with TRBD1 as a possible D gene (5 bases). The V and J ends lost 3 bases and 3 bases respectively, with 11 bases between them. CDR1 is SGHAT, CDR2 FQNNGV, per germline. CDR3 length equals 14 residues. In DNA form, the CDR3 reads TGTGCCAGCAGCTTGGGGGGGGGACACACTGAAGCTTTCTTT. Protein sequence: CASSLGGGHTEAFF. Complete variable domain (other parts from reference TRBV11-2 and TRBJ1-1): EAGVAQSPRYKIIEKRQSVAFWCNPISGHATLYWYQQILGQGPKLLIQFQNNGVVDDSQLPKDRFSAERLKGVDSTLKIQPAKLEDSAVYLCASSLGGGHTEAFFGQGTRLTVV.

V is TRBV7-3 and J is TRBJ2-1; 15 bases fit TRBD2. In germline, CDR1 is SGHTA, CDR2 FQGTGA. The ends lost 5 bases at V and 6 bases at J; junction bases unmatched: 2. The CDR3 loop spans 15 amino acids. The CDR3 DNA reads as TGTGCCAGCAGCCTGGGACTAGCGGGAGGCAATGAGCAGTTCTTC. This encodes CASSLGLAGGNEQFF.

This clonotype was counted between two and nine times. The chain couples TRBV12-5 to TRBJ2-3; TRBD2 matches at 9 bases. Germline V gene sequence: CDR1 LGHNT, CDR2 FRNRAP. This CDR3 comprises 17 residues. Unmatched junction bases numbered 10, after V lost 1 base and J lost 5 bases. CDR3: CASGLGRTSVFLDTQYF. As DNA, the CDR3 is TGTGCTAGTGGTTTGGGAAGGACTAGCGTTTTCCTAGATACGCAGTATTTT.

J is TRBJ2-1 and V is TRBV28; TRBD1 or TRBD2 may be the D gene (6 bases each). Germline V gene data show CDR1 as MDHEN and CDR2 as SYDVKM. The V end lost 9 bases, the J end lost 6 bases, and 15 bases lay between the germline ends. This CDR3 has 13 amino acids. In DNA, the CDR3 is TGTGCCAGTACAAGGGGGGTCGGCAATGAGCAGTTCTTC. Amino acids: CASTRGVGNEQFF.

This clonotype was counted ten times or more. The chain links TRBV5-1 to TRBJ2-5, with D possibly matching TRBD2 (6 bases). Germline V gene sequence: CDR1 SGHRS, CDR2 YFSETQ. Trimming stripped 5 bases from V and 5 bases from J, with 10 bases between. The CDR3 is 12 residues long. As DNA, the CDR3 is TGCGCCAGCAGGGTACGGGAGGAGACCCAGTACTTC. It specifies CASRVREETQYF. The variable domain in full, with the rest retrieved from reference TRBV5-1 and TRBJ2-5, is KAGVTQTPRYLIKTRGQQVTLSCSPISGHRSVSWYQQTPGQGLQFLFEYFSETQRNKGNFPGRFSGRQFSNSRSEMNVSTLELGDSALYLCASRVREETQYFGPGTRLLVL.

The rearrangement uses TRBV2 and TRBJ2-5; D is perhaps TRBD2 (5 bases). The J call may not be correct, given that the DNA end is closer to TRBJ2-1. The length of the CDR3 is 13 residues. CDR1 and CDR2 (germline): SNHLY, FYNNEI. For the CDR3, the DNA is TGTGCCAGCAACCGGGAACAGCGCTATGAGCAGTTCTTC. The encoded protein is CASNREQRYEQFF.

This sequence joins TRBV28 and TRBJ2-1, with D unclear. V lost 2 bases to trimming and J lost 10 bases, with 9 bases between them. Germline CDR1 MDHEN, CDR2 SYDVKM. This CDR3 has 12 residues. As DNA, the CDR3 is TGTGCCAGCAGTTTAAATTGGGCAGAGCAGTTCTTC. This encodes CASSLNWAEQFF.